What follows are 28 T cell receptor beta chains derived from one specimen sequenced in a study of T cells in women clearing cervical HPV infection. The method was immunoSEQ multiplex PCR; TCRdb's version includes in-frame clones alone and lacks a portion of them. In total, the table holds about 37,000 clones. The sample consisted of blood buffy coat. Source of these receptors: a woman between 18 and 70 years old with a cervical HPV16 infection that either progressed to CIN3+ or cleared (not recorded which).

As for this clone: The read comes to an end 3 residues before the CDR3 does, leaving the germline J gene to fill in the end. The chain employs TRBV11-2 and TRBJ2-3; 8 positions agree with TRBD1. Germline CDR1 is SGHAT and CDR2 is FQNNGV. The CDR3 is 15 residues long. The part of the CDR3 DNA that was read is TGTGCCAGCAGCTCACGTCCGACAGGGGAGGAGACG. Protein product: CASSSRPTGEET. In full, the CDR3 is CASSSRPTGEETQYF.

Notes on this clone: A junction boundary mismatches the germline segment, possibly from a read error. Sequencing ends 3 residues short of the CDR3 end; the germline J gene provides the rest. This same CDR3 is encoded by further DNA sequences in the sample. V usage is TRBV20-1 and J usage is TRBJ1-3; 12 bases line up with TRBD1. Germline loops: CDR1 DFQATT, CDR2 SNEGSKA (reference sequence). The CDR3 runs to 16 residues. The CDR3 loop reads CSALGWDRGPGNTIYF. CDR3 bases read: TGCAGTGCCCTGGGGTGGGACAGGGGGCCTGGAAACACG.

For this clone: Sequencing ends 3 residues short of the CDR3 end; the germline J gene provides the rest. V and J are TRBV7-2 and TRBJ1-4; tentatively, D is TRBD1 (5 bases). This CDR3 has 13 residues. CDR1 and CDR2 (germline): SGHTA, FQGNSA. CDR3 region: CASSFRVHSPLFF. The sequenced CDR3 bases are TGTGCCAGCAGCTTCAGGGTACACTCACCA.

To note about this clone: Read data end 3 residues before the CDR3 end; the end is taken from the germline J gene. V and J are TRBV4-1 and TRBJ1-6, with D perhaps TRBD1 (6 bases). V dropped 1 base and J dropped 6 bases, with 10 bases sitting between them. Germline CDR1 and CDR2: MGHRA and YSYEKL. The CDR3 is 15 amino acids. CDR3 loop: CASSQAGVVNSPLHF. The CDR3 bases that were read are TGCGCCAGCAGCCAAGCAGGGGTTGTTAATTCACCC.

In the case of this clone: The read falls 3 residues short of the CDR3 end, and the missing part is taken from the germline J gene. V gene TRBV19 combines with J gene TRBJ2-4; 7 bases map to TRBD2. Per the germline V gene, CDR1 is LNHDA and CDR2 is SQIVND (reference sequence). The CDR3 spans 12 residues. The CDR3 region is CASKRGGYGQYF. The sequenced part of the CDR3 DNA is TGTGCCAGTAAGCGGGGTGGGTATGGT. The full variable domain, rest sourced from reference TRBV19 and TRBJ2-4, is DGGITQSPKYLFRKEGQNVTLSCEQNLNHDAMYWYRQDPGQGLRLIYYSQIVNDFQKGDIAEGYSVSREKKESFPLTVTSAQKNPTAFYLCASKRGGYGQYFGAGTRLSVL.

Concerning this clone: The read comes to an end 3 residues before the CDR3 does, leaving the germline J gene to fill in the end. The rearrangement links TRBV7-3 to TRBJ2-3, with D hard to call. The ends were cut back, 0 bases at V and 3 bases at J, with 7 bases in the middle. CDR1 is SGHTA and CDR2 is FQGTGA in the germline V gene. This CDR3 is 14 amino acids long. CDR3 residues: CASSLTSFTDTQYF. The sequenced part of the CDR3 DNA is TGTGCCAGCAGCTTAACTAGTTTTACAGATACG.

As for this clone: The read stops 3 residues short of the end of the CDR3; the missing end is completed from the germline J gene. The chain uses TRBV20-1 and TRBJ1-6; maybe TRBD1 (6 bases). The CDR3 is 16 residues long. The germline V gene encodes CDR1 DFQATT and CDR2 SNEGSKA (reference sequence). V was clipped by 1 base and J by 5 bases, with 15 bases between them. CDR3 amino acids: CSARVQGPRNNSPLHF. CDR3 DNA, as far as it was read: TGCAGTGCTAGAGTACAGGGACCAAGGAATAATTCACCC.

On this clone: The read gets to within 3 residues of the CDR3 end, and the germline J gene fills in the rest. This chain uses TRBV7-2 with TRBJ1-6; possibly TRBD1 for D (5 bases). CDR3 length: 14 residues. Germline CDR1 reads SGHTA; CDR2 reads FQGNSA. V was shortened by 2 bases and J by 5 bases, with 7 bases between the two germline ends. The CDR3 DNA, read in part, is TGTGCCAGCAGCTTACAGGGAAATAATTCACCC. As protein: CASSLQGNNSP. The whole CDR3 region reads CASSLQGNNSPLHF. The full variable domain, rest sourced from reference TRBV7-2 and TRBJ1-6, is GAGVSQSPSNKVTEKGKDVELRCDPISGHTALYWYRQSLGQGLEFLIYFQGNSAPDKSGLPSDRFSAERTGGSVSTLTIQRTQQEDSAVYLCASSLQGNNSPLHFGNGTRLTVT.

Points on this clone: The CDR3 end is not reached by the read, which stops 3 residues before it; the germline J gene fills it in. The chain carries TRBV18 and TRBJ1-6, with a weak D call TRBD1 (5 bases). CDR1 and CDR2 (germline): KGHSH, LQKENI. Between the trimmed V and J ends, which lost 3 bases and 8 bases, there was a span of 11 bases. CDR3 length: 14 amino acids. This chain's CDR3 is CASSPGGADSPLHF. The part of the CDR3 DNA that was read is TGTGCCAGCTCACCGGGGGGAGCTGATTCACCC. Variable domain in full (rest from reference TRBV18 and TRBJ1-6): NAGVMQNPRHLVRRRGQEARLRCSPMKGHSHVYWYRQLPEEGLKFMVYLQKENIIDESGMPKERFSAEFPKEGPSILRIQQVVRGDSAAYFCASSPGGADSPLHFGNGTRLTVT.

The sequenced CDR3 bases are TGTGCCAGCAGTTCCCAGGGTACCAATGAG. Translation: CASSSQGTNE. The entire CDR3 reads CASSSQGTNEQFF. The chain carries TRBV2 and TRBJ2-1; TRBD1 is a possible D gene (5 bases). The read falls 3 residues short of the CDR3 end, and the missing part is taken from the germline J gene. The CDR3 extends over 13 amino acids. Germline V gives CDR1 SNHLY, CDR2 FYNNEI. V was clipped by 5 bases and J by 6 bases, with 11 bases between them.

A word on this clone: The read stops 3 residues short of the end of the CDR3; the missing end is completed from the germline J gene. This rearrangement joins TRBV6-2 or TRBV6-3 to TRBJ2-7; possibly TRBD2 for D (6 bases). With 7 bases removed from V and 6 bases from J, the gap between germline ends came to 16 bases. The V gene's germline CDR1 is MNHEY and CDR2 SVGEGT. This CDR3 region has 13 residues. Partial CDR3 DNA: TGTGCCAGCAAACAGGCGGGGCCGGGCGAG. This sequence encodes CASKQAGPGE. From start to end, the CDR3 is CASKQAGPGEQYF.

About this clone itself: The read finishes 3 residues shy of the CDR3 end, and the germline J gene is used to complete it. V is TRBV19 and J is TRBJ2-2; 8 positions agree with TRBD1. Germline V gene sequence: CDR1 LNHDA, CDR2 SQIVND (reference sequence). The CDR3 has 13 residues. The DNA read from the CDR3 is TGTGCCAGACCGACAGGGGTTGGCGAAAAG. This sequence encodes CARPTGVGEK. The full CDR3 is CARPTGVGEKLFF.

Concerning this clone itself: The missing CDR3 end, 3 residues past where the read stops, is filled in from the germline J gene. V and J are TRBV7-3 and TRBJ1-2; the D gene is possibly TRBD1 (5 bases). The CDR3 extends over 15 amino acids. Germline loops: CDR1 SGHTA, CDR2 FQGTGA. The CDR3 sequence: CASSEGGTSVYDYTF. CDR3 bases read: TGTGCCAGCAGCGAAGGTGGGACTAGCGTCTACGAC. Full variable domain (remainder filled in from reference TRBV7-3 and TRBJ1-2): GAGVSQTPSNKVTEKGKYVELRCDPISGHTALYWYRQSLGQGPEFLIYFQGTGAADDSGLPNDRFFAVRPEGSVSTLKIQRTERGDSAVYLCASSEGGTSVYDYTFGSGTRLTVV.

For this clone: Sequencing ends 3 residues short of the CDR3 end; the germline J gene provides the rest. This chain joins TRBV19 and TRBJ1-5, with D tentatively TRBD1 (5 bases). Germline CDR1 and CDR2: LNHDA and SQIVND (reference sequence). Trimming pared 7 bases from V and 5 bases from J, leaving 15 bases between. The CDR3 covers 14 residues. CDR3 DNA, as far as it was read: TGTGCCAGTAAGCGGGGGAACACGGATCAGCCC. Its protein product is CASKRGNTDQP. The CDR3 in its entirety is CASKRGNTDQPQHF. Full variable domain (remainder filled in from reference TRBV19 and TRBJ1-5): DGGITQSPKYLFRKEGQNVTLSCEQNLNHDAMYWYRQDPGQGLRLIYYSQIVNDFQKGDIAEGYSVSREKKESFPLTVTSAQKNPTAFYLCASKRGNTDQPQHFGDGTRLSIL.

On this clone: The read terminates 3 residues before the CDR3 end, so the remaining end is supplied by the germline J gene. The chain is built from TRBV10-3 and TRBJ2-5; D unresolved. This CDR3 has 15 residues. V was trimmed by 2 bases and J by 1 base, leaving 11 bases between them. Germline V gene data show CDR1 as ENHRY and CDR2 as SYGVKD. The sequenced CDR3 bases are TGTGCCATCAGTGAGGTCGCGGTGATCCAAGAGACC. Its translation is CAISEVAVIQET. The CDR3 reads in full as CAISEVAVIQETQYF.

On this clone: The read falls 3 residues short of the CDR3 end, and the missing part is taken from the germline J gene. V gene TRBV7-2 combines with J gene TRBJ2-3; D may be TRBD2 (5 bases). Germline V gene data show CDR1 as SGHTA and CDR2 as FQGNSA. CDR3 length equals 14 residues. V was cut by 5 bases and J by 4 bases, with 13 bases left in between. The DNA read from the CDR3 is TGTGCCAGCAGCGTGTATGCGGAGGCAGATACG. Encoded protein: CASSVYAEADT. The CDR3 in its entirety is CASSVYAEADTQYF.

As concerns this clone: The read halts 3 residues ahead of the CDR3 end, with the missing end drawn from the germline J gene. This chain connects TRBV20-1 to TRBJ2-1, with D possibly being TRBD2 (6 bases). The CDR3 loop spans 12 amino acids. Between the trimmed V and J ends, which lost 2 bases and 9 bases, there was a span of 11 bases. The germline V gene has CDR1 DFQATT and CDR2 SNEGSKA (reference sequence). The sequenced CDR3 bases are TGCAGTGCTAGAACCGGGGGTACTGAG. Translated: CSARTGGTE. The entire CDR3 protein is CSARTGGTEQFF.

In regard to this clone: The read terminates 3 residues ahead of where the CDR3 ends, so the germline J gene completes it. Other DNA variants within this sample encode the same CDR3. This chain uses TRBV30 with TRBJ1-3; D is perhaps TRBD1 (6 bases). CDR1 is GTSNPN and CDR2 is SVGIG in the germline V gene (reference sequence). Trimming took off 8 bases at V and 0 bases at J, with 14 bases between the two ends. The CDR3 extends over 14 amino acids. CDR3 DNA (partial): TGTGCCGGGGGCGCAGGAGCCTCTGGAAACACC. This encodes CAGGAGASGNT. The entire CDR3 reads CAGGAGASGNTIYF.

About this clone itself: The CDR3 extends 3 residues past the end of the read, so its final part is completed from the germline J gene. This chain links TRBV19 with TRBJ1-5, with unresolved D. CDR1 is LNHDA, CDR2 SQIVND, per germline (reference sequence). CDR3 length: 14 residues. Trimming left V 3 bases short and J 0 bases short, with 6 bases between. CDR3 amino acids: CASSMTHSNQPQHF. The CDR3 bases that were read are TGTGCCAGTAGTATGACTCATAGCAATCAGCCC.

Regarding this clone: The read gets to within 3 residues of the CDR3 end, and the germline J gene fills in the rest. The sample holds other DNA sequences that translate to the same CDR3. This sequence joins TRBV7-8 and TRBJ1-6, with 9 bases that match TRBD1. Unmatched junction bases numbered 5, after V lost 4 bases and J lost 4 bases. The germline CDR1 and CDR2 sequences are SGHVS and FQNEAQ. This CDR3 comprises 16 residues. CDR3 sequence reads: CASSSQGAKYNSPLHF. The DNA read from the CDR3 is TGTGCCAGCAGCTCACAGGGGGCAAAATATAATTCACCC.

In the case of this clone: Compared with germline, one end of the junction differs, possibly owing to a read error. Read coverage stops 3 residues before the CDR3 terminus; the germline J gene supplies the remainder. The chain carries TRBV4-1 and TRBJ2-2, with 7 nucleotides matching TRBD2. The germline V gene has CDR1 MGHRA and CDR2 YSYEKL. The CDR3 is 16 residues long. The CDR3 loop is CTSSQVTRGRTGELFF. The DNA read from the CDR3 is TGCACCAGCAGCCAAGTGACGCGGGGGAGGACCGGGGAG.

A remark on this clone: The read stops 3 residues short of the end of the CDR3; the missing end is completed from the germline J gene. This chain uses TRBV20-1 with TRBJ2-3; 14 bases match TRBD2. Germline values: CDR1 DFQATT, CDR2 SNEGSKA (reference sequence). CDR3 length: 17 residues. J gave up 2 bases and V 3 bases, and 7 bases lay outside the gene matches. CDR3 protein: CSARGGLAGAITDTQYF. The part of the CDR3 DNA that was read is TGCAGTGCTAGGGGGGGACTAGCGGGAGCTATCACAGATACG.

A note on this clone: The sequenced fragment ends 3 residues before the CDR3 boundary, so the rest is inferred from the germline J gene. The chain employs TRBV20-1 and TRBJ2-2; D gene ambiguous. CDR3 length: 13 residues. CDR1 DFQATT and CDR2 SNEGSKA come from the germline V gene (reference sequence). This CDR3 is CSARAFTNEKLFF. The covered CDR3 bases are TGCAGTGCTAGAGCTTTCACAAATGAAAAG.

Comments on this clone: Read sequence stops 3 residues before the CDR3 end, and the germline J gene provides the missing end. V and J are TRBV20-1 and TRBJ2-1; perhaps TRBD1 as D (5 bases). Between the trimmed V and J ends, which lost 5 bases and 7 bases, there was a span of 12 bases. The CDR3 runs to 12 residues. In germline, CDR1 is DFQATT, CDR2 SNEGSKA (reference sequence). The CDR3 here is CSASAAGNEQFF. Incomplete CDR3 DNA: TGCAGTGCTTCCGCCGCAGGGAATGAG.

Worth noting for this clone: The observed sequence ends 3 residues before the CDR3 terminus, with the missing tail filled in from the germline J gene. The rearrangement uses TRBV7-2 and TRBJ2-3; maybe TRBD1 (6 bases). V lost 1 base and J lost 2, with 10 bases in between. Germline values: CDR1 SGHTA, CDR2 FQGNSA. This CDR3 is 15 amino acids long. The chain's CDR3 is CASSLGQVLTDTQYF. The CDR3 bases that were read are TGTGCCAGCAGCTTAGGACAGGTCCTCACAGATACG.

In regard to this clone: The sequenced fragment ends 3 residues before the CDR3 boundary, so the rest is inferred from the germline J gene. The chain has TRBV2 and TRBJ2-3, with TRBD1 identical over 8 bases. Germline V lookup: CDR1 SNHLY, CDR2 FYNNEI. The CDR3 extends over 14 amino acids. After removal of 6 bases from V and 2 bases from J, the junction contained 4 bases not matched to a gene. The CDR3 loop is CASRFQGATDTQYF. The sequenced CDR3 bases are TGTGCCAGCAGATTTCAGGGGGCCACAGATACG. Full variable domain (remainder filled in from reference TRBV2 and TRBJ2-3): EPEVTQTPSHQVTQMGQEVILRCVPISNHLYFYWYRQILGQKVEFLVSFYNNEISEKSEIFDDQFSVERPDGSNFTLKIRSTKLEDSAMYFCASRFQGATDTQYFGPGTRLTVL.

As for this clone: The read ends 3 residues early relative to the CDR3; the germline J gene fills the gap. The J gene is TRBJ1-2, the V gene TRBV2; tentatively, D is TRBD1 (5 bases). The CDR3 covers 14 residues. CDR1 is SNHLY and CDR2 is FYNNEI in the germline V gene. CDR3 loop: CASSLLGLESDYTF. The CDR3 bases that were read are TGTGCCAGCAGCCTGCTGGGACTAGAAAGCGAC.

A word on this clone: From the germline J gene comes the end of the CDR3, since the read stops 3 residues before it. The gene calls are TRBV5-4 and TRBJ2-5, with TRBD1 as a possible D gene (6 bases). The V gene lost 0 bases and the J gene lost 2 bases, with 8 bases spanning the gap. This CDR3 region has 14 residues. Germline values: CDR1 SGHNT, CDR2 YYREEE (reference sequence). CDR3 loop: CASSLGTAQETQYF. The part of the CDR3 DNA that was read is TGTGCCAGCAGCTTGGGGACAGCACAAGAGACC.